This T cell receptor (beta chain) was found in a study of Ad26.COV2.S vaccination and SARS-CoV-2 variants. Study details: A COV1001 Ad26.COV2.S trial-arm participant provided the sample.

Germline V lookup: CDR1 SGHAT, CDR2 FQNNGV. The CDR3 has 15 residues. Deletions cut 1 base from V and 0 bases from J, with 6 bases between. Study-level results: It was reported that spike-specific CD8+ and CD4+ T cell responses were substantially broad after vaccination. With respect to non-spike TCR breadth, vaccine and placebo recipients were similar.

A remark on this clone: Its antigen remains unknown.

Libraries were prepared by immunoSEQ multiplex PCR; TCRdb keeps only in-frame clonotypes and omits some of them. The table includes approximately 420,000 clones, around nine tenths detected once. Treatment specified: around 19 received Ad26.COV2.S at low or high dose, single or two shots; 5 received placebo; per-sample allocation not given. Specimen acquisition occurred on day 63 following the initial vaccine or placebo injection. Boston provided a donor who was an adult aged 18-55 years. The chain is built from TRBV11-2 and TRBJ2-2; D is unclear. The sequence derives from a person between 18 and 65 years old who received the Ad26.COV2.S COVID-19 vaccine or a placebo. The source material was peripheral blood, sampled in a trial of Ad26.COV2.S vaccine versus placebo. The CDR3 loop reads CASSLGASNTGELFF. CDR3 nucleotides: TGTGCCAGCAGCTTAGGAGCTTCGAACACCGGGGAGCTGTTTTTT.